The clone carrying this TCR beta chain was recorded a few times. Its antigen remains unknown. This sample was taken from a study of cytomegalovirus exposure and HLA in healthy donors. Primers included in the PCR were 60 Vbeta and 13 Jbeta primers. Some clones are missing from TCRdb's copy, which holds only in-frame ones; the method was immunoSEQ multiplex PCR. The table has 150,000 or so clones, 60% to 80% seen once; the top ten hold 6.5% to 7%. Findings of the study overall: Cytomegalovirus-associated TCR beta chains were listed, numbering some 170. It emerged from a later analysis that several of the most significant clusters appeared to be linked to common viral pathogens. Productive status was seen about 87% or about 30% of the time for most TCR beta V segments in an earlier analysis.

CDR1 is MNHNY and CDR2 is SVGAGI in the germline V gene (reference sequence). Between the trimmed V and J ends, which lost 4 bases and 1 base, there was a span of 7 bases. The CDR3 totals 13 residues. The sequenced sample was PBMCs. This receptor was taken from a woman in her 40s in good health and CMV-seropositive. The rearrangement links TRBV6-6 to TRBJ1-1; D is undetermined. The DNA for the CDR3 is TGTGCCAGCAGTTTTAGAGAGAACACTGAAGCTTTCTTT. This codes for CASSFRENTEAFF.